A selection of T cell receptor beta chains follows, all from one sample in a study of blood T cell repertoires in COVID-19. Using immunoSEQ multiplex PCR, the repertoire was profiled, and TCRdb retains in-frame clones only, with some absent. In the table there are 200,000 or so clones, about 85% of which are singletons. The sequencing input was PBMCs or T cells enriched from blood (not recorded which). The receptors here all came from a man between 25 and 39 years old who had recovered from COVID-19. The CDR3 runs from the conserved cysteine through the conserved F or W. Fields, in order: D gene, J gene, clone size, V gene, CDR3 protein, CDR3 DNA. D genes are given only for firm matches. A clone size is listed for some rows: how often the clone was seen (once, few, many), or a class if it is expanded.

d_call: -
j_call: TRBJ2-2
clone_size: -
v_call: TRBV7-2
cdr3_aa: CASSLVQGTGELFF
cdr3_nt: TGTGCCAGCAGCTTAGTTCAGGGCACCGGGGAGCTGTTTTTT

d_call: -
j_call: TRBJ2-1
clone_size: -
v_call: TRBV7-9
cdr3_aa: CASSLLVTGGSYNEQFF
cdr3_nt: TGTGCCAGCAGCTTATTGGTGACAGGCGGTTCCTACAATGAGCAGTTCTTC

d_call: -
j_call: TRBJ1-5
clone_size: -
v_call: TRBV7-9
cdr3_aa: CASSLGWEHSNQPQHF
cdr3_nt: TGTGCCAGCAGCTTAGGATGGGAGCATAGCAATCAGCCCCAGCATTTT

d_call: -
j_call: TRBJ2-5
clone_size: -
v_call: TRBV18
cdr3_aa: CASSPMEGWETQYF
cdr3_nt: TGTGCCAGCTCACCAATGGAGGGGTGGGAGACCCAGTACTTC

d_call: -
j_call: TRBJ1-3
clone_size: -
v_call: TRBV27
cdr3_aa: CASSAGGNTIYF
cdr3_nt: TGTGCCAGCAGTGCAGGTGGAAACACCATATATTTT

d_call: -
j_call: TRBJ2-1
clone_size: -
v_call: TRBV2
cdr3_aa: CASSERDSLLNEQFF
cdr3_nt: TGTGCCAGCAGTGAGAGGGACTCCTTGTTGAATGAGCAGTTCTTC

d_call: -
j_call: TRBJ2-7
clone_size: -
v_call: TRBV28
cdr3_aa: CASSPLFHEQYF
cdr3_nt: TGTGCCAGCAGTCCCCTGTTCCACGAGCAGTACTTC

d_call: TRBD1
j_call: TRBJ2-5
clone_size: -
v_call: TRBV12-5
cdr3_aa: CASGLSSDRGGKTQYF
cdr3_nt: TGTGCTAGTGGTTTATCCTCGGACAGGGGCGGGAAGACCCAGTACTTC

d_call: -
j_call: TRBJ2-1
clone_size: few
v_call: TRBV24-1
cdr3_aa: CATGGEIDNEQFF
cdr3_nt: TGTGCCACCGGAGGGGAGATAGACAATGAGCAGTTCTTC

d_call: TRBD1
j_call: TRBJ1-2
clone_size: once
v_call: TRBV6-5
cdr3_aa: CASRKTGTGSYGYTF
cdr3_nt: TGTGCCAGCAGGAAAACGGGGACAGGCTCTTATGGCTACACCTTC

d_call: -
j_call: TRBJ1-5
clone_size: -
v_call: TRBV7-9
cdr3_aa: CASSSGTSRPQHF
cdr3_nt: TGTGCCAGCAGCTCGGGGACATCGAGGCCCCAGCATTTT

d_call: -
j_call: TRBJ1-6
clone_size: -
v_call: TRBV9
cdr3_aa: CASSASRRGDNSPLHF
cdr3_nt: TGTGCCAGCAGCGCCTCCCGCCGCGGGGATAATTCACCCCTCCACTTT

d_call: -
j_call: TRBJ1-5
clone_size: -
v_call: TRBV6-6
cdr3_aa: CASSYSEGNQPQHF
cdr3_nt: TGTGCCAGCAGTTACTCGGAGGGTAATCAGCCCCAGCATTTT

d_call: -
j_call: TRBJ1-6
clone_size: -
v_call: TRBV7-9
cdr3_aa: CATTDTDNSPLHF
cdr3_nt: TGTGCCACTACGGACACTGACAATTCACCCCTCCACTTT

d_call: TRBD1
j_call: TRBJ1-1
clone_size: -
v_call: TRBV3-1/TRBV3-2
cdr3_aa: CASSQDLRGHAFF
cdr3_nt: TGTGCCAGCAGCCAAGATCTCAGGGGGCACGCTTTCTTT

d_call: TRBD1
j_call: TRBJ1-4
clone_size: -
v_call: TRBV4-3
cdr3_aa: CASSQDIADRGPPTNEKLFF
cdr3_nt: TGCGCCAGCAGCCAAGATATTGCAGACAGGGGCCCTCCAACTAATGAAAAACTGTTTTTT

d_call: -
j_call: TRBJ1-5
clone_size: -
v_call: TRBV29-1
cdr3_aa: CSVLSSNQPQHF
cdr3_nt: TGCAGCGTTCTAAGTTCCAATCAGCCCCAGCATTTT

d_call: TRBD2
j_call: TRBJ2-3
clone_size: -
v_call: TRBV15
cdr3_aa: CATSRDPRTSGRDTQYF
cdr3_nt: TGTGCCACCAGCAGAGATCCCAGGACTAGCGGGCGGGATACGCAGTATTTT

d_call: -
j_call: TRBJ1-2
clone_size: -
v_call: TRBV6-2/TRBV6-3
cdr3_aa: CASSKITAPGYTF
cdr3_nt: TGTGCCAGCAGCAAAATTACAGCTCCTGGCTACACCTTC

d_call: -
j_call: TRBJ1-5
clone_size: -
v_call: TRBV19
cdr3_aa: CASRFSNQPQHF
cdr3_nt: TGTGCCAGTCGTTTTAGCAATCAGCCCCAGCATTTT

d_call: TRBD2
j_call: TRBJ2-2
clone_size: -
v_call: TRBV7-9
cdr3_aa: CASSGVLANSGELFF
cdr3_nt: TGTGCCAGCAGCGGTGTACTAGCGAATTCCGGGGAGCTGTTTTTT

d_call: -
j_call: TRBJ2-5
clone_size: -
v_call: TRBV6-5
cdr3_aa: CASHDGFQETQYF
cdr3_nt: TGTGCCAGCCACGACGGGTTCCAAGAGACCCAGTACTTC

d_call: -
j_call: TRBJ2-7
clone_size: -
v_call: TRBV5-6
cdr3_aa: CASRDMGSSYEQYF
cdr3_nt: TGTGCCAGCAGGGATATGGGCAGCTCCTACGAGCAGTACTTC

d_call: TRBD1
j_call: TRBJ2-2
clone_size: -
v_call: TRBV9
cdr3_aa: CASSPKGASGTGELFF
cdr3_nt: TGTGCCAGCAGCCCCAAGGGGGCTTCGGGAACCGGGGAGCTGTTTTTT

d_call: TRBD2
j_call: TRBJ2-3
clone_size: -
v_call: TRBV19
cdr3_aa: CASSLSGSGADTQYF
cdr3_nt: TGTGCCAGTAGCCTGAGCGGGAGCGGCGCAGATACGCAGTATTTT

d_call: TRBD1
j_call: TRBJ1-1
clone_size: -
v_call: TRBV24-1
cdr3_aa: CATSGRTGVDTEAFF
cdr3_nt: TGTGCCACCAGTGGCCGGACAGGGGTTGACACTGAAGCTTTCTTT

d_call: TRBD2
j_call: TRBJ2-5
clone_size: -
v_call: TRBV18
cdr3_aa: CASSLTSGAEGETQYF
cdr3_nt: TGTGCCAGCTCCCTCACTAGCGGGGCGGAGGGAGAGACCCAGTACTTC

d_call: -
j_call: TRBJ2-2
clone_size: -
v_call: TRBV6-5
cdr3_aa: CASSPDSFTGELFF
cdr3_nt: TGTGCCAGCAGCCCGGACAGCTTCACCGGGGAGCTGTTTTTT

d_call: -
j_call: TRBJ1-1
clone_size: few
v_call: TRBV12-3/TRBV12-4
cdr3_aa: CASSRDTNTEAFF
cdr3_nt: TGTGCCAGCAGTCGTGACACGAACACTGAAGCTTTCTTT

d_call: -
j_call: TRBJ1-5
clone_size: -
v_call: TRBV5-4
cdr3_aa: CASSKPDSYSNQPQHF
cdr3_nt: TGTGCCAGCAGCAAGCCCGACAGTTATAGCAATCAGCCCCAGCATTTT

d_call: -
j_call: TRBJ2-7
clone_size: -
v_call: TRBV6-5
cdr3_aa: CASRSERTPNYEQYF
cdr3_nt: TGTGCCAGCAGGTCCGAGAGGACACCGAATTACGAGCAGTACTTC

d_call: -
j_call: TRBJ2-3
clone_size: -
v_call: TRBV7-9
cdr3_aa: CASSSYRVGTDTQYF
cdr3_nt: TGTGCCAGCAGCTCCTACAGGGTAGGCACAGATACGCAGTATTTT

d_call: TRBD1
j_call: TRBJ2-7
clone_size: -
v_call: TRBV24-1
cdr3_aa: CATSDSGQIGYEQYF
cdr3_nt: TGTGCCACCAGTGATTCGGGACAGATCGGGTACGAGCAGTACTTC

d_call: TRBD1
j_call: TRBJ2-7
clone_size: -
v_call: TRBV7-8
cdr3_aa: CASSQRRTGPNEQYF
cdr3_nt: TGTGCCAGCAGCCAACGAAGGACAGGGCCTAACGAGCAGTACTTC

d_call: TRBD2
j_call: TRBJ2-5
clone_size: -
v_call: TRBV5-4
cdr3_aa: CASSPGGGLQETQYF
cdr3_nt: TGTGCCAGCAGCCCCGGGGGGGGGTTACAAGAGACCCAGTACTTC

d_call: -
j_call: TRBJ1-2
clone_size: -
v_call: TRBV19
cdr3_aa: CASSPPVGVLNYGYTF
cdr3_nt: TGTGCCAGTAGTCCTCCGGTAGGGGTTTTGAACTATGGCTACACCTTC

d_call: -
j_call: TRBJ1-1
clone_size: -
v_call: TRBV11-1
cdr3_aa: CASSLGAQGNTEAFF
cdr3_nt: TGTGCCAGCAGCTTAGGGGCCCAGGGGAACACTGAAGCTTTCTTT

d_call: -
j_call: TRBJ2-5
clone_size: -
v_call: TRBV19
cdr3_aa: CASSIGGSTETQYF
cdr3_nt: TGTGCCAGTAGTATAGGCGGGTCTACAGAGACCCAGTACTTC

d_call: TRBD1
j_call: TRBJ1-2
clone_size: -
v_call: TRBV6-1
cdr3_aa: CASSETGFYGYTF
cdr3_nt: TGTGCCAGCAGTGAGACAGGGTTCTATGGCTACACCTTC

d_call: -
j_call: TRBJ2-5
clone_size: -
v_call: TRBV1
cdr3_aa: CTSSHVRNQETQYF
cdr3_nt: TGCACCAGCAGCCACGTTAGAAACCAAGAGACCCAGTACTTC

d_call: -
j_call: TRBJ2-1
clone_size: few
v_call: TRBV7-8
cdr3_aa: CASSLTGSNEQFF
cdr3_nt: TGTGCCAGCAGCCTTACAGGGTCCAATGAGCAGTTCTTC

d_call: -
j_call: TRBJ2-7
clone_size: -
v_call: TRBV27
cdr3_aa: CASTGDWNEQYF
cdr3_nt: TGTGCCAGCACCGGGGACTGGAACGAGCAGTACTTC

d_call: -
j_call: TRBJ1-5
clone_size: -
v_call: TRBV18
cdr3_aa: CASSGGSGDQPQHF
cdr3_nt: TGTGCCAGCTCAGGGGGGTCGGGGGATCAGCCCCAGCATTTT

d_call: -
j_call: TRBJ2-2
clone_size: -
v_call: TRBV7-2
cdr3_aa: CASKGPNTGELFF
cdr3_nt: TGTGCCAGCAAGGGGCCCAACACCGGGGAGCTGTTTTTT

d_call: -
j_call: TRBJ1-5
clone_size: -
v_call: TRBV28
cdr3_aa: CASSSPGSSNQPQHF
cdr3_nt: TGTGCCAGCAGTTCCCCGGGATCCAGCAATCAGCCCCAGCATTTT

d_call: -
j_call: TRBJ2-5
clone_size: -
v_call: TRBV7-7
cdr3_aa: CASSLVPGETQYF
cdr3_nt: TGTGCCAGCAGCTTAGTCCCGGGGGAGACCCAGTACTTC